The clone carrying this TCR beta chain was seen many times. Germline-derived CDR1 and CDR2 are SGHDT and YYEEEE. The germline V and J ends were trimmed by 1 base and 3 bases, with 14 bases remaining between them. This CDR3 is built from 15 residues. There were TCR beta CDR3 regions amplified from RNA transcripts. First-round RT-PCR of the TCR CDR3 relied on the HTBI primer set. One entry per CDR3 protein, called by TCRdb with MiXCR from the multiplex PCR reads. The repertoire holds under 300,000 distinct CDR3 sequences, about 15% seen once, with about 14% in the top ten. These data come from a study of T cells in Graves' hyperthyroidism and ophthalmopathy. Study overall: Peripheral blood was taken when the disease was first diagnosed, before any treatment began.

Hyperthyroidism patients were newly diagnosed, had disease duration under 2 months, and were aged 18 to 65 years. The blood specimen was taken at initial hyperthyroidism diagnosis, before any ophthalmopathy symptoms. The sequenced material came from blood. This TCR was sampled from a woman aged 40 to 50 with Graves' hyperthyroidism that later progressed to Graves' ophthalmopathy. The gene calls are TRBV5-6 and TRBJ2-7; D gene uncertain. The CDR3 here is CASSLSTGLGYEQYF. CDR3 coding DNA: TGTGCCAGCAGCTTGTCTACGGGTCTCGGCTACGAGCAGTACTTC.